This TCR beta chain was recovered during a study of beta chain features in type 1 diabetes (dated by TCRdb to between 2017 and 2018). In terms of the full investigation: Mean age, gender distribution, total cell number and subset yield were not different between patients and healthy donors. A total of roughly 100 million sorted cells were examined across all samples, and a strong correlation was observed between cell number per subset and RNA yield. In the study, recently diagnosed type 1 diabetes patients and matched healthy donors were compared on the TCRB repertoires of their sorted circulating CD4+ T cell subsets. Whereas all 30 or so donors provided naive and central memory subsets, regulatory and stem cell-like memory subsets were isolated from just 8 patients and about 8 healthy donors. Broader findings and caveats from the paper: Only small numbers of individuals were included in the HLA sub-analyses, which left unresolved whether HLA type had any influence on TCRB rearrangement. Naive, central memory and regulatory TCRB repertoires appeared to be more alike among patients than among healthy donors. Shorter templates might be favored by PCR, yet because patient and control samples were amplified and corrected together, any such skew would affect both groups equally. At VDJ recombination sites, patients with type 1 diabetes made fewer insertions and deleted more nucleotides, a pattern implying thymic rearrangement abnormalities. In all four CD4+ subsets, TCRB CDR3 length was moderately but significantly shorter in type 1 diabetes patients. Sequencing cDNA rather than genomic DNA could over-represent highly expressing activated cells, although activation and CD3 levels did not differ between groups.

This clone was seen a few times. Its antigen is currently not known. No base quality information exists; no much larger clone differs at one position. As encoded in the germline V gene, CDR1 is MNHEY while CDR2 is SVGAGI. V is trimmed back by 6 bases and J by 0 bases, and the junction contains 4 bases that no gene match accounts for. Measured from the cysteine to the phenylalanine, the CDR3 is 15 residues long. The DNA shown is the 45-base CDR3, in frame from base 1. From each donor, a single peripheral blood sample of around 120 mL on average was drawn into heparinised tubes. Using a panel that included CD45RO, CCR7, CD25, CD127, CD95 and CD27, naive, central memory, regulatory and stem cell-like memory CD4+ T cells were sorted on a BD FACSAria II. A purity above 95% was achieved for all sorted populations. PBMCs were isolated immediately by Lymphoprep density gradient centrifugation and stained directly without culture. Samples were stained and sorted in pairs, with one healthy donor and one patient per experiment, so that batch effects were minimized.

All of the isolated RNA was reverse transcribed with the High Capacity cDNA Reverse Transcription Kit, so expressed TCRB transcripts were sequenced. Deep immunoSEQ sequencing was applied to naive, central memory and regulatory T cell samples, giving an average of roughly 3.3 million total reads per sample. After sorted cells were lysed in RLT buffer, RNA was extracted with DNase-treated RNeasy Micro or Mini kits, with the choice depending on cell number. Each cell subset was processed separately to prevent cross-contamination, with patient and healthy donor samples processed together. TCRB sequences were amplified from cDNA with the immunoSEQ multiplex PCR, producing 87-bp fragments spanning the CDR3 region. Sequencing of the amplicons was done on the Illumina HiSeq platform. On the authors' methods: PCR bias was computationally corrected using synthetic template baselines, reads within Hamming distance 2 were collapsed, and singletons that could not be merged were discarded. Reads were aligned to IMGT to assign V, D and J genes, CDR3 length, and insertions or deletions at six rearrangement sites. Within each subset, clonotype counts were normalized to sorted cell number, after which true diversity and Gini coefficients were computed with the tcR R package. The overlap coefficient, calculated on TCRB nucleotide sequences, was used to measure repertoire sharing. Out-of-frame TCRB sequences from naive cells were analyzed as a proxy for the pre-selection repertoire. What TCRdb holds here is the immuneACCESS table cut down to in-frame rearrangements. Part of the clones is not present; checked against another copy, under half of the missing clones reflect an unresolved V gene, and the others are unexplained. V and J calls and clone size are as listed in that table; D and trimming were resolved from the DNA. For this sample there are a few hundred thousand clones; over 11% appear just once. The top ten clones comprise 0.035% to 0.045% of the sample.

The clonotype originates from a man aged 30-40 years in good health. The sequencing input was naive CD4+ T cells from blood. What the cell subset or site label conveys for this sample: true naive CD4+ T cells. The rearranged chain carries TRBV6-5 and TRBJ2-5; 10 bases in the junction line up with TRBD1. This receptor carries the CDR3 CASSPDRGYQETQYF. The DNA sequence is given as TGTGCCAGCAGCCCGGACAGGGGGTACCAAGAGACCCAGTACTTC.